These T cell receptor beta chains were read from a single sample in a study of blood T cell repertoires in COVID-19. Data came from immunoSEQ multiplex PCR; TCRdb stores just in-frame clones and leaves some out. The sample includes around 75,000 clones, more than 80% of them seen just once. What was sequenced was peripheral blood. Receptors originate from a middle-aged man with COVID-19, enrolled during active disease. CDR3s include the opening cysteine and the closing phenylalanine or tryptophan.

v_gene | CDR3aa
TRBV5-1 | CASSRGQGGNTEAFF
TRBV5-1 | CASSLGQGGASPLHF
TRBV29-1 | CSARGSAGGYGYTF
TRBV29-1 | CSVSGTGNLYEQYF
TRBV4-3 | CASSQAPPSGGAYEQFF
TRBV7-8 | CASSSTMTENIQYF
TRBV10-3 | CAISISGQGAEKLFF
TRBV30 | CAWSGGSGEKLFF
TRBV12-3/TRBV12-4 | CASRRGDTQYF
TRBV7-9 | CASSWGTSPEQFF
TRBV5-1 | CASSPGSTHTGELFF
TRBV9 | CASSTGGAEGNTIYF
TRBV5-3 | CARSLREGPYEQYF
TRBV10-3 | CAIRDNLYEQYF
TRBV6-5 | CASGLGSGANVLTF
TRBV11-2 | CASSEPPNWLRGETQYF
TRBV6-6 | CASSYSGLYEQYF
TRBV3-1/TRBV3-2 | CASSQGGGTEAFF
TRBV2 | CASTRGHEQYF
TRBV11-2 | CASRGGSGEQFF
TRBV4-1 | CASSQDQGLNSPLHF
TRBV5-5 | CASSKGQGGRNQPQHF
TRBV18 | CASSLYGTGGVRSYGYTF
TRBV9 | CASSVEGTSPPEQFF
TRBV2 | CASSVQGENTGELFF
TRBV18 | CASSEFANEKLFF
TRBV2 | CASSELNALGLFF
TRBV16 | CASSLATPGQGATNEKLFF
TRBV7-3 | CASSATGGDTEAFF
TRBV5-1 | CASSYPREGEVGGYTF
TRBV6-4 | CASSDSKTKDTDTQYF
TRBV7-2 | CASSPPGGGGQPQHF
TRBV14 | CASSRLRGGTYEQYF
TRBV4-1 | CASSQDSASQQFF
TRBV11-2 | CASSPDRGPYGYTF
TRBV23-1 | CASSQIIRGRYEQYF
TRBV29-1 | CRGQQGAGTEAFF
TRBV6-2/TRBV6-3 | CASSYWGGSYNSPLHF
TRBV13 | CASSLRVLSGNTIYF
TRBV2 | CAINEKGQGLYGYTF
TRBV5-1 | CASSFPNYEQYF
TRBV5-1 | CASSLVPRGTGELFF